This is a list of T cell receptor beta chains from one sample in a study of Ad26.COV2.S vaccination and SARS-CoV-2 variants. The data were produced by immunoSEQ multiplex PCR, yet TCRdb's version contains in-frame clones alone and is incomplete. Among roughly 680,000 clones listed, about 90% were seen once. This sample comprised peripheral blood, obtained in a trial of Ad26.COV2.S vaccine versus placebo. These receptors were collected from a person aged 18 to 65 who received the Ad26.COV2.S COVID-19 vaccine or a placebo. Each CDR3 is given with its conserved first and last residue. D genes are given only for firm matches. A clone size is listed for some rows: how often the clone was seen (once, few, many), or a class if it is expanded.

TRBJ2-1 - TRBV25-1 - CASSRNHEQFF TGTGCCAGCAGTCGAAACCATGAGCAGTTCTTC
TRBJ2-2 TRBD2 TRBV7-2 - CASSLSGRTGELFF TGTGCCAGCAGCTTAAGCGGGAGGACCGGGGAGCTGTTTTTT
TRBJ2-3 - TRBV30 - CAWSVIAPDTQYF TGTGCCTGGAGTGTAATCGCTCCTGATACGCAGTATTTT
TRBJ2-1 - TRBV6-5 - CASSYAVAYNEQFF TGTGCCAGCAGTTACGCGGTTGCCTACAATGAGCAGTTCTTC
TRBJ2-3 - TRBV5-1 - CASSSGTLRTDTQYF TGCGCCAGCAGCTCGGGGACACTCCGCACAGATACGCAGTATTTT
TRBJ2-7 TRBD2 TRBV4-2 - CASNQPVDSGTKSYEQYF TGTGCCAGCAACCAACCCGTGGATAGCGGGACGAAGTCCTACGAGCAGTACTTC
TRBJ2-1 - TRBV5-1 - CASSLPESEQFF TGCGCCAGCAGCTTGCCAGAGTCTGAGCAGTTCTTC
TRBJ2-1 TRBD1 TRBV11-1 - CASRPRGQGYNEQFF TGTGCCAGCAGGCCAAGGGGACAGGGATACAATGAGCAGTTCTTC
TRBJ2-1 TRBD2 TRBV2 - CASDPSGGVYNEQFF TGTGCCAGCGATCCTAGCGGGGGGGTCTACAATGAGCAGTTCTTC
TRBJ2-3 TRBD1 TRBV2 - CASTPDRGRTDTQYF TGTGCCAGCACTCCTGACAGGGGGCGGACAGATACGCAGTATTTT
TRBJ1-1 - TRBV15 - CATSRDLRNTEAFF TGTGCCACCAGCAGAGATCTTCGGAACACTGAAGCTTTCTTT
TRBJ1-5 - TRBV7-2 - CASSLEMVNQPQHF TGTGCCAGCAGCTTAGAGATGGTGAATCAGCCCCAGCATTTT
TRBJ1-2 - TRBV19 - CASSIVAGANGYTF TGTGCCAGTAGTATAGTGGCAGGCGCCAATGGCTACACCTTC
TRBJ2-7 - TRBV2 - CASSSESRNEQYF TGTGCCAGCAGCTCCGAGTCTAGGAACGAGCAGTACTTC
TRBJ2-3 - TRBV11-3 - CASSPGQFTDTQYF TGTGCCAGCAGCCCAGGACAGTTCACAGATACGCAGTATTTT
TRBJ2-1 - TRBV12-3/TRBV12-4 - CASREGDGNEQFF TGTGCCAGCAGGGAGGGGGATGGCAATGAGCAGTTCTTC
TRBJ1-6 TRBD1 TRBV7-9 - CASSLVGDSSSYNSPLHF TGTGCCAGCAGCTTAGTGGGGGACAGCAGCTCCTATAATTCACCCCTCCACTTT
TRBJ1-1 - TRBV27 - CASSPGGEAFF TGTGCCAGCAGTCCGGGGGGTGAAGCTTTCTTT
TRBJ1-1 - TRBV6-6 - CASSYGQSTEAFF TGTGCCAGCAGTTACGGACAGTCCACTGAAGCTTTCTTT
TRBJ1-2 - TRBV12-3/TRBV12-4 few CASSPTGYGYTF TGTGCCAGCAGCCCTACAGGGTATGGCTACACCTTC
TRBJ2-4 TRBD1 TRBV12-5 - CASGPRQGQNIQYF TGTGCTAGTGGTCCCCGACAGGGCCAAAACATTCAGTACTTC
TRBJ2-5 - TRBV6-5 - CASRGGPQETQYF TGTGCCAGCAGGGGGGGACCTCAAGAGACCCAGTACTTC
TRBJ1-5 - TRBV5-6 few CASSTAKGQPQHF TGTGCCAGCAGCACCGCGAAGGGTCAGCCCCAGCATTTT
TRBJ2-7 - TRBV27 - CASSPMGGQGFYEQYF TGTGCCAGCAGTCCAATGGGCGGTCAGGGGTTTTACGAGCAGTACTTC
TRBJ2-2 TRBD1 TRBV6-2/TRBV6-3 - CASSAQGADTGELFF TGTGCCAGCAGTGCGCAGGGGGCGGACACCGGGGAGCTGTTTTTT
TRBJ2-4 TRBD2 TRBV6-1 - CASSEIPPSGMFKNIQYF TGTGCCAGCAGTGAAATCCCCCCTAGCGGGATGTTCAAAAACATTCAGTACTTC
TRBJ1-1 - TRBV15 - CATSRERKHGDLNTEAFF TGTGCCACCAGCAGAGAGAGAAAGCACGGGGACCTGAACACTGAAGCTTTCTTT
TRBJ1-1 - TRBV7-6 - CASSSKVGQRNTEAFF TGTGCCAGCAGCTCAAAGGTGGGACAAAGGAACACTGAAGCTTTCTTT
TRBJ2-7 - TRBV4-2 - CASSQERGPYEQYF TGTGCCAGCAGCCAAGAACGGGGTCCCTACGAGCAGTACTTC
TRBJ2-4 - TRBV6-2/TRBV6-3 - CASSIQGKGNIQYF TGTGCCAGCAGCATACAGGGAAAGGGAAACATTCAGTACTTC
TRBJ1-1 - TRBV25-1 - CASSLSGANTEAFF TGTGCCAGCAGCCTTTCGGGGGCAAACACTGAAGCTTTCTTT
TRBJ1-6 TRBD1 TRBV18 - CASSPGDRVNSPLHF TGTGCCAGCTCACCAGGGGACAGGGTTAATTCACCCCTCCACTTT
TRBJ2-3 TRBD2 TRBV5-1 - CASSLAQAGGSTDTQYF TGCGCCAGCAGCTTGGCCCAAGCGGGAGGGAGCACAGATACGCAGTATTTT
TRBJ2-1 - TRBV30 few CASGQSGANEQFF TGTGCCTCCGGACAGAGCGGGGCCAATGAGCAGTTCTTC
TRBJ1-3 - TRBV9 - CASSVSAGNTIYF TGTGCCAGCAGCGTCTCGGCTGGAAACACCATATATTTT
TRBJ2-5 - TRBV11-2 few CASSLGAGQETQYF TGTGCCAGCAGCTTAGGGGCAGGGCAAGAGACCCAGTACTTC
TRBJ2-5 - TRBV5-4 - CASSLAVTTQETQYF TGTGCCAGCAGCTTGGCAGTGACAACGCAAGAGACCCAGTACTTC
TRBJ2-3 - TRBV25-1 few CASSEYSLTDTQYF TGTGCCAGCAGTGAATATTCCCTTACAGATACGCAGTATTTT
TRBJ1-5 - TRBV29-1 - CSVVETEVLGSAQHF TGCAGCGTTGTGGAGACGGAGGTCCTGGGTTCGGCCCAGCATTTT
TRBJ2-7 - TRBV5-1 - CASSLVAGSYEQYF TGCGCCAGCAGCTTGGTTGCAGGGTCCTACGAGCAGTACTTC
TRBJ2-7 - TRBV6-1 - CASSEDNTYEQYF TGTGCCAGCAGTGAAGACAATACCTACGAGCAGTACTTC
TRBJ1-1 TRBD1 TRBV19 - CASTRQGRGDTEAFF TGTGCCAGTACCCGACAGGGAAGGGGAGACACTGAAGCTTTCTTT
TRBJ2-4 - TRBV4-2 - CASSPQPGTKNIQYF TGTGCCAGCAGCCCACAGCCGGGTACCAAAAACATTCAGTACTTC
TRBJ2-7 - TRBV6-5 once CASSYVSGEQYF TGTGCCAGCAGTTACGTAAGTGGGGAGCAGTACTTC
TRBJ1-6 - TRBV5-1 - CASSLWTDRNNSPLHF TGCGCCAGCAGCTTGTGGACCGACAGGAATAATTCACCCCTCCACTTT
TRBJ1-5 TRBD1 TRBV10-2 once CASSEPLGTGNQPQHF TGCGCCAGCAGTGAGCCCCTAGGGACAGGCAATCAGCCCCAGCATTTT
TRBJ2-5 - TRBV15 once CATSYLGREQETQYF TGTGCCACCAGCTACCTTGGCAGGGAACAAGAGACCCAGTACTTC
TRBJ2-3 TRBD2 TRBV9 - CASSAVGTSLGDTQYF TGTGCCAGCAGCGCGGTTGGGACTAGTCTTGGGGATACGCAGTATTTT
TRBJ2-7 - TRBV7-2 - CASSLGGASYEQYF TGTGCCAGCAGCCTAGGGGGGGCCTCCTACGAGCAGTACTTC
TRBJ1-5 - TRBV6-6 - CASCRGLISNQPQHF TGTGCCAGTTGTCGCGGCTTGATTAGCAATCAGCCCCAGCATTTT
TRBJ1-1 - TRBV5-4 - CASSVPGGMNTEAFF TGTGCCAGCAGCGTACCGGGGGGGATGAACACTGAAGCTTTCTTT
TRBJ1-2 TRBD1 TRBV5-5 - CASRRQGSPYGYTF TGTGCCAGCAGACGACAGGGGAGCCCCTATGGCTACACCTTC
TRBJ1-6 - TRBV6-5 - CASRSGTGNSPLHF TGTGCCAGCAGGTCCGGGACGGGGAATTCACCCCTCCACTTT
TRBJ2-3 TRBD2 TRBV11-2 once CASSLDLSGGTDTQYF TGTGCCAGCAGCTTAGATCTAAGCGGGGGGACAGATACGCAGTATTTT